What follows are 3 T cell receptor beta chains derived from one specimen sequenced in a study of OX40 agonist ivuxolimab in advanced cancers. Profiled with immunoSEQ multiplex PCR; TCRdb holds only in-frame clones, not every one. The sample has 65,000 to 100,000 clones; approximately 94% are singletons. Sequenced here: CD4+ or CD8+ T cells sorted from blood, sampled in a trial of the OX40 agonist ivuxolimab. The receptors stem from an adult with an advanced solid tumor such as melanoma, head and neck, liver or kidney cancer.

This chain joins TRBV28 and TRBJ1-4; no definite D call. The germline CDR1 and CDR2 sequences are MDHEN and SYDVKM. V lost 7 bases and J 3 bases, leaving 9 bases between the germline ends. The CDR3 extends over 13 amino acids. The chain's CDR3 is CASTLVANEKLFF. CDR3 in DNA: TGTGCCAGCACCCTAGTGGCTAATGAAAAACTGTTTTTT.

CDR3 sequence: CASSQDTSPAYNEQFF. CDR3 DNA: TGCGCCAGCAGCCAAGATACTAGTCCGGCCTACAATGAGCAGTTCTTC. The chain recombines TRBV4-3 with TRBJ2-1; possibly TRBD2 for D (5 bases). The CDR3 length is 16 residues. V was pared by 0 bases and J by 2 bases, with 11 bases between. Germline V gene data show CDR1 as LGHNA and CDR2 as YSLEER.

The chain joins TRBV28 to TRBJ2-7; D assignment may be TRBD1 or TRBD2 (5 bases each). This CDR3 contains 16 residues. V lost 2 bases to trimming and J lost 0 bases, with 14 bases between them. From germline, CDR1 is MDHEN and CDR2 SYDVKM. For the CDR3, the DNA is TGTGCCAGCAGTTTAATTGCCGGGGCCAGCTCCTACGAGCAGTACTTC. Protein: CASSLIAGASSYEQYF.